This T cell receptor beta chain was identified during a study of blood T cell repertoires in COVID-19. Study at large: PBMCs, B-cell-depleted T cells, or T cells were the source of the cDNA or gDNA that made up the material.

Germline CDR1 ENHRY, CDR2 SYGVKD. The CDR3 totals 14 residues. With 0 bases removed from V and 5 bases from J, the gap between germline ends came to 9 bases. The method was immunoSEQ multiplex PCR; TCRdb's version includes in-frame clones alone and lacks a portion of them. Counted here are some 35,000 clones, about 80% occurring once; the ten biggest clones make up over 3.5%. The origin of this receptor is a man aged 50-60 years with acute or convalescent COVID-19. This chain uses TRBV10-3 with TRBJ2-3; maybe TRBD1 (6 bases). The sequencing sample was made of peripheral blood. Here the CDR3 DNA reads TGTGCCATCAGTGAGTCCAGGGGAAGAGATACGCAGTATTTT. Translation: CAISESRGRDTQYF.